This T cell receptor beta chain came from a study of T cell responses to AZD1222 COVID-19 vaccine. TCRdb's copy holds only in-frame clones and misses some; the assay was immunoSEQ multiplex PCR. The sample shows approximately 220,000 clones, roughly 91% of them seen only once. V lost 4 bases to trimming and J lost 5 bases, with 15 bases between them. Looked up from germline, CDR1 is SGHRS and CDR2 is YFSETQ. The CDR3 is 14 amino acids. This clone appeared a single time. Its antigen is currently unknown. Overall study findings and caveats: The repertoires were collected only after the peak T cell response.

The rearrangement uses TRBV5-1 and TRBJ2-5; D is possibly TRBD2 (5 bases). Sequenced here: peripheral blood, sampled on day 0 of MenACWY control vaccination. This clonotype was sampled from an adult in good health. This CDR3 is CASSRTEGWETQYF. DNA of the CDR3: TGCGCCAGCAGCCGGACCGAGGGCTGGGAGACCCAGTACTTC.